This T cell receptor (beta chain) was sequenced in a study of post-analysis software for immune sequencing data. About the research overall: Courses of disease covered relapsing-remitting, secondary progressive and progressive-relapsing multiple sclerosis.

Libraries were made from TCR beta cDNA, and they carried unique molecular identifiers. Once roughly 0.9 to 10 million T cells were used, roughly 500,000 cDNA molecules resulted. TCRdb redid the calling of the PCR reads with MiXCR, one entry per CDR3 protein. Among a few hundred thousand distinct CDR3 sequences, 30% to 45% were seen once, and the ten largest hold 4% to 6%. Overall study findings and caveats: Strong same-batch co-clustering of samples appeared with F measure clustering. Comparison of patients with controls showed five TRBV segments more frequent in patients, TRBV5-6, TRBV5-1 and TRBV20-1 among them. Diversity measured as normalized Chao1 was significantly lower in multiple sclerosis patients than in controls.

This clonotype was recorded once. Its matching antigen is unknown. A read error may be the cause here, since a much bigger clone is one base away. Germline CDR1 MNHEY, CDR2 SMNVEV (reference sequence). The CDR3 sequence is 15 residues long. The clonotype comes from a girl aged 10 to 17 with multiple sclerosis. Sequenced sample: blood. This sequence joins TRBV27 and TRBJ2-1; maybe TRBD2 (7 bases). The J call may not be correct, given that the DNA end is closer to TRBJ2-7. CDR3: CASSFLAGADNEQYF. CDR3 nucleotides: TGTGCCAGCAGTTTTCTCGCGGGGGCGGACAATGAGCAGTACTTC.